A selection of T cell receptor beta chains follows, all from one sample in a study of blood T cell repertoires in COVID-19. Produced via immunoSEQ multiplex PCR; TCRdb's table is partial and in-frame only. The sample shows 50,000 to 55,000 clones, 89% of them seen only once. The specimen sequenced was peripheral blood. The origin of the receptors is a man in his 60s with active COVID-19. Each CDR3 is given with its conserved first and last residue. A D gene is named only where the DNA matches it firmly. Only some rows state a clone size, as once, few, many or a class for expanded clones.

CDR3 protein: CASSPPTGHTQYF
CDR3 DNA: TGTGCCAGCAGCCCCCCGACGGGTCATACGCAGTATTTT
V gene: TRBV28
D gene: .
clone size: .
J gene: TRBJ2-3

CDR3 protein: CASRRTSGRIYEQFF
CDR3 DNA: TGTGCCAGCAGGAGGACTAGCGGGAGAATATATGAGCAGTTCTTC
V gene: TRBV5-4
D gene: TRBD2
clone size: few
J gene: TRBJ2-1

CDR3 protein: CASSTKASGGEQYF
CDR3 DNA: TGTGCCAGCAGCACTAAGGCTAGCGGGGGCGAGCAGTACTTC
V gene: TRBV7-3
D gene: TRBD2
clone size: .
J gene: TRBJ2-7

CDR3 protein: CATSEAAAQETQYF
CDR3 DNA: TGTGCCACCAGTGAGGCGGCAGCCCAAGAGACCCAGTACTTC
V gene: TRBV24-1
D gene: .
clone size: .
J gene: TRBJ2-5

CDR3 protein: CASRSTQGAVTEAFF
CDR3 DNA: TGTGCCAGCAGGTCGACTCAGGGGGCGGTCACTGAAGCTTTCTTT
V gene: TRBV11-1
D gene: TRBD1
clone size: .
J gene: TRBJ1-1

CDR3 protein: CASSHRGGTEAFF
CDR3 DNA: TGTGCCAGCAGCCACAGGGGAGGGACTGAAGCTTTCTTT
V gene: TRBV3-1/TRBV3-2
D gene: .
clone size: .
J gene: TRBJ1-1

CDR3 protein: CASSRVAGGRGRVEQFF
CDR3 DNA: TGTGCCAGCAGCCGTGTAGCTGGCGGGAGGGGGAGGGTTGAGCAGTTCTTC
V gene: TRBV7-8
D gene: TRBD2
clone size: .
J gene: TRBJ2-1

CDR3 protein: CASSLEALYNEQFF
CDR3 DNA: TGTGCCAGCAGCTTAGAGGCCCTTTACAATGAGCAGTTCTTC
V gene: TRBV11-2
D gene: .
clone size: .
J gene: TRBJ2-1

CDR3 protein: CASSRDRITDTQYF
CDR3 DNA: TGTGCCAGCAGCCGAGACAGGATCACAGATACGCAGTATTTT
V gene: TRBV7-8
D gene: .
clone size: .
J gene: TRBJ2-3

CDR3 protein: CASSFKGRGSPLHF
CDR3 DNA: TGTGCCAGCAGTTTTAAGGGGCGAGGTTCACCCCTCCACTTT
V gene: TRBV28
D gene: .
clone size: .
J gene: TRBJ1-6